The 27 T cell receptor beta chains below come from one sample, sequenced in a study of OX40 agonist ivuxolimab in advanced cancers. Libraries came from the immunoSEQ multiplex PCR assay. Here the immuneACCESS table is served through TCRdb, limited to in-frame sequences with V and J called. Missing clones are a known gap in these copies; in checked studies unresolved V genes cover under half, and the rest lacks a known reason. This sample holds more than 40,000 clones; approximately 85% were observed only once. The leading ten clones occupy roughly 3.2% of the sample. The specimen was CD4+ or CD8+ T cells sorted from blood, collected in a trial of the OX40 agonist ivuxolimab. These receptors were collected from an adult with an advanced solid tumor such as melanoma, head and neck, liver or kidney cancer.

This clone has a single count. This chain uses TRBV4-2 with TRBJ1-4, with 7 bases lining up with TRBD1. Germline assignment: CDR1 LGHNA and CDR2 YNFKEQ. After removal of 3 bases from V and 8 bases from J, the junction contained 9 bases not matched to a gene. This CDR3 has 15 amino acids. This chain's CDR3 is CASSQTGTESEKLFF. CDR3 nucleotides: TGTGCCAGCAGCCAGACCGGGACAGAGAGCGAAAAACTGTTTTTT.

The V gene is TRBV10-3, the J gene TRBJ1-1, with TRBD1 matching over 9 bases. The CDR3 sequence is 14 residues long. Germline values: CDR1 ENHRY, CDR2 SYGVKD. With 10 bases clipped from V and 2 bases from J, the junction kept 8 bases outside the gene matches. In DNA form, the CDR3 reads TGTGCCACTGATAGGGGACAGGGCAACACTGAAGCTTTCTTT. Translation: CATDRGQGNTEAFF.

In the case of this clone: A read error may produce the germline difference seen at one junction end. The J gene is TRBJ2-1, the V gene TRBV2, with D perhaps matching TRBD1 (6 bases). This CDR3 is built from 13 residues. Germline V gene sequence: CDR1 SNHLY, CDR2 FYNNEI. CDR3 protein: CASSAQGYSEQFF. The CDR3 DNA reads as TGTGCCAGCAGTGCCCAGGGGTACAGTGAGCAGTTCTTC.

The CDR3 bases are TGTGCCAGTAGTATATATCAGGGAAGCGAGCAGTACTTC. Translation gives CASSIYQGSEQYF. The chain has TRBV19 and TRBJ2-7; tentative D call: TRBD1 (5 bases). The CDR3 is made up of 13 amino acids. Germline V gives CDR1 LNHDA, CDR2 SQIVND (reference sequence). V lost 2 bases and J 6 bases, leaving 11 bases between the germline ends.

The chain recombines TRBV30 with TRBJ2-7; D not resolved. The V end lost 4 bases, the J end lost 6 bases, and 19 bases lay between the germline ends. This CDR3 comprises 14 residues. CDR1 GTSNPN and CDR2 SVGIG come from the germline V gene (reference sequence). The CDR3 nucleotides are TGTGCCTGGATTTTAGGCGGACCGGCCTCCGAGCAGTACTTC. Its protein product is CAWILGGPASEQYF.

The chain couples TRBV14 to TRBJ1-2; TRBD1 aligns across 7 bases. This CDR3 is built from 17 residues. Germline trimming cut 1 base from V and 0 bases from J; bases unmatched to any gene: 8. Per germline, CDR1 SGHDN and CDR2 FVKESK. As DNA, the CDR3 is TGTGCCAGCAGCCAAGTTTTCCCAGGGGGTGCTAACTATGGCTACACCTTC. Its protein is CASSQVFPGGANYGYTF.

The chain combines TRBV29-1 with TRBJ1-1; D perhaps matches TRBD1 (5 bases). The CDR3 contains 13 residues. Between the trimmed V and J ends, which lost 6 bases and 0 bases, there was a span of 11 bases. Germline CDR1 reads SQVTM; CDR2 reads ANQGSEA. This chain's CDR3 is CSVQGRMNTEAFF. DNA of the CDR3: TGCAGCGTCCAGGGACGGATGAACACTGAAGCTTTCTTT.

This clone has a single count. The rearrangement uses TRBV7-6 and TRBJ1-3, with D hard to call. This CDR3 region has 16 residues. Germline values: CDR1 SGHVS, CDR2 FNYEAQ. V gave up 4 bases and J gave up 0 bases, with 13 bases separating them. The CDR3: CASSSSWQFSGNTIYF. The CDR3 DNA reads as TGTGCCAGCAGCTCCTCGTGGCAGTTCTCTGGAAACACCATATATTTT.

The CDR3 sequence: CASRTGGRNEQFF. In DNA form, the CDR3 reads TGTGCCAGCAGGACAGGGGGCAGGAATGAGCAGTTCTTC. The chain has TRBV5-6 and TRBJ2-1; 10 bases are shared with TRBD1. The length of the CDR3 is 13 residues. The V segment lost 5 bases and the J segment 7 bases; nucleotides outside the gene matches: 3. Germline V gene data show CDR1 as SGHDT and CDR2 as YYEEEE.

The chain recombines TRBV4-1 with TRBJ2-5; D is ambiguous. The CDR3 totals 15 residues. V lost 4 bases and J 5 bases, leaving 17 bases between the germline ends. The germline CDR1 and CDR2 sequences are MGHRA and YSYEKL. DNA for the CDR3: TGCGCCAGCAGCCGATCAAATCCTGGGATGGAGACCCAGTACTTC. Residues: CASSRSNPGMETQYF.

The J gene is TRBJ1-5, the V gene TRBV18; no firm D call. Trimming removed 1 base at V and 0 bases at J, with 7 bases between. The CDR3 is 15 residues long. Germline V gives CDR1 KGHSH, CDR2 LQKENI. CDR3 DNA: TGTGCCAGCTCACCACAGGGATATAGCAATCAGCCCCAGCATTTT. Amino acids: CASSPQGYSNQPQHF.

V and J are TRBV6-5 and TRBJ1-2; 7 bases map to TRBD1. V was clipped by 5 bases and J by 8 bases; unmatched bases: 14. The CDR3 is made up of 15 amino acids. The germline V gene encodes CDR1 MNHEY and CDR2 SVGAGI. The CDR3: CASSTKNRQGRGYTF. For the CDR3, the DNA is TGTGCCAGCAGTACAAAGAACCGACAGGGCAGGGGCTACACCTTC.

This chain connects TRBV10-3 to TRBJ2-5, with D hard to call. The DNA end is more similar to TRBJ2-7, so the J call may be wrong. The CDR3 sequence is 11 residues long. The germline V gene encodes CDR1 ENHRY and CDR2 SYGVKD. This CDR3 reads CAISVTGEQYF. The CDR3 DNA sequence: TGTGCCATCAGTGTGACGGGCGAGCAGTACTTC.

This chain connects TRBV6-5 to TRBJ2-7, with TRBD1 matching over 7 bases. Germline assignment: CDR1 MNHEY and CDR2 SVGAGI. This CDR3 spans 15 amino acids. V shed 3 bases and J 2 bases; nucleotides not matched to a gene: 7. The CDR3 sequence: CASSYYYGQAYEQYF. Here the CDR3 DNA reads TGTGCCAGCAGTTATTACTATGGACAGGCCTACGAGCAGTACTTC.

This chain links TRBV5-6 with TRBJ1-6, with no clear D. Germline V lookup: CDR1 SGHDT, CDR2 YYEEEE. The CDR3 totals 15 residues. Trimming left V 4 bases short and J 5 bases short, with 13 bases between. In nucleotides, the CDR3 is TGTGCCAGCAGCCGTTTGACCCCAAATAATTCACCCCTCCACTTT. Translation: CASSRLTPNNSPLHF.

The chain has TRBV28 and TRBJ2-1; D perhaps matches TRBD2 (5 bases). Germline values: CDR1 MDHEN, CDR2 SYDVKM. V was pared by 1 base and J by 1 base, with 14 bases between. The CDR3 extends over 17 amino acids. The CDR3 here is CASSLSADSSSYNEQFF. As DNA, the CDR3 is TGTGCCAGCAGTTTATCTGCGGACTCCAGTTCCTACAATGAGCAGTTCTTC.

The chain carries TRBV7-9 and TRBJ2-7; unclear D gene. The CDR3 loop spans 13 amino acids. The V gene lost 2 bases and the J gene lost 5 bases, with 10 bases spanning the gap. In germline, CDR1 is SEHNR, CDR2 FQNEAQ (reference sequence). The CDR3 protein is CASSLLEINEQYF. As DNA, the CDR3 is TGTGCCAGCAGCTTACTAGAGATCAACGAGCAGTACTTC.

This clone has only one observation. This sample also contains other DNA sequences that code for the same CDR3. The CDR3 loop is CASLGLAGGYEQYF. CDR3 DNA: TGTGCCAGCCTGGGACTAGCGGGAGGCTACGAGCAGTACTTC. This rearrangement joins TRBV2 to TRBJ2-7, with 15 bases identical to TRBD2. This CDR3 comprises 14 residues. Germline V gene sequence: CDR1 SNHLY, CDR2 FYNNEI. Trimming removed 8 bases from V and 3 bases from J; junction bases left unmatched: 2.

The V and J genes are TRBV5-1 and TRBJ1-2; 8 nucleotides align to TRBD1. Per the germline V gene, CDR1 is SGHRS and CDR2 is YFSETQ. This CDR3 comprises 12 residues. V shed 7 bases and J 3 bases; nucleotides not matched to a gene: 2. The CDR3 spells CASRTGHYGYTF. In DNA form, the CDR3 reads TGCGCCAGCCGGACAGGGCACTATGGCTACACCTTC. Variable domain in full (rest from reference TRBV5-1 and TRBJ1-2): KAGVTQTPRYLIKTRGQQVTLSCSPISGHRSVSWYQQTPGQGLQFLFEYFSETQRNKGNFPGRFSGRQFSNSRSEMNVSTLELGDSALYLCASRTGHYGYTFGSGTRLTVV.

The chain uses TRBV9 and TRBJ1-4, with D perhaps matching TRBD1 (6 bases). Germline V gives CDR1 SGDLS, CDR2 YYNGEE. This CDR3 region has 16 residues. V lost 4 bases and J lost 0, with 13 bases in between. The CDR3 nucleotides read TGTGCCAGCAGCCGCACTACAGGGCCAACTAATGAAAAACTGTTTTTT. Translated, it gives CASSRTTGPTNEKLFF.

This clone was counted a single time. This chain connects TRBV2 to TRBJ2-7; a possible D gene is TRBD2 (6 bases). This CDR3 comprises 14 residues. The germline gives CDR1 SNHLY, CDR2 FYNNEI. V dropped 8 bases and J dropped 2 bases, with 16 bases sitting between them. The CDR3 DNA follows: TGTGCCAGCGTGGAGAGGGGACTGACCTACGAGCAGTACTTC. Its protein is CASVERGLTYEQYF.

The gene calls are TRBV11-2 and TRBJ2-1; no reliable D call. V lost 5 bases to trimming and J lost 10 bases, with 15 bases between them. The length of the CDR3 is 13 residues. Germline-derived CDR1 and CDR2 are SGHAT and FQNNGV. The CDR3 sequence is CASSPRTLSEQFF. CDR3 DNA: TGTGCCAGCAGCCCCCGCACGCTTTCGGAGCAGTTCTTC.

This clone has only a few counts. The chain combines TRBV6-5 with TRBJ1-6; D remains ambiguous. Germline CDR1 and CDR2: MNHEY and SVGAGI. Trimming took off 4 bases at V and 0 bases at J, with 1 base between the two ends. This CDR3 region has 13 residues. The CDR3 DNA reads TGTGCCAGCAGTTTCTCCTATAATTCACCCCTCCACTTT. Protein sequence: CASSFSYNSPLHF.

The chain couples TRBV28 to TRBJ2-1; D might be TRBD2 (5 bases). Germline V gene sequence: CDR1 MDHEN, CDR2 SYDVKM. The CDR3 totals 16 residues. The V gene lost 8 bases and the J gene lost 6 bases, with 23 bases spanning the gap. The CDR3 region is CASHTIIGGYRNEQFF. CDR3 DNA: TGTGCCAGCCATACTATTATTGGAGGCTATCGCAATGAGCAGTTCTTC. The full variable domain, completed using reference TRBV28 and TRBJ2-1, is DVKVTQSSRYLVKRTGEKVFLECVQDMDHENMFWYRQDPGLGLRLIYFSYDVKMKEKGDIPEGYSVSREKKERFSLILESASTNQTSMYLCASHTIIGGYRNEQFFGPGTRLTVL.

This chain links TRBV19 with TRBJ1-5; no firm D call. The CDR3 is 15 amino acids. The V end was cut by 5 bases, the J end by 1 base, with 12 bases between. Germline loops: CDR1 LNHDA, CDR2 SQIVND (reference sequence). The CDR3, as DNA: TGTGCCAGTAGTCGGATCGCGCGGAGCAATCAGCCCCAGCATTTT. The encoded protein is CASSRIARSNQPQHF.

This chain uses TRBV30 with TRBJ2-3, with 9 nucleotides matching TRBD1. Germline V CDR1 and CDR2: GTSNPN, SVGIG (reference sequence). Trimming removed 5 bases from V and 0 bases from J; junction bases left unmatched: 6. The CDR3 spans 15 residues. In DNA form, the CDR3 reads TGTGCCTGGGTCCTCGGGACAGGGAGCACAGATACGCAGTATTTT. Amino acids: CAWVLGTGSTDTQYF.

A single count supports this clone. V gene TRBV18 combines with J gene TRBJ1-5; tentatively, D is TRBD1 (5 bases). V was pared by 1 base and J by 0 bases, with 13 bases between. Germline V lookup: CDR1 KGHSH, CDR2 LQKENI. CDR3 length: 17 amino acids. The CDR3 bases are TGTGCCAGCTCACCACTTCCAACGACAGATAGCAATCAGCCCCAGCATTTT. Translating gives CASSPLPTTDSNQPQHF. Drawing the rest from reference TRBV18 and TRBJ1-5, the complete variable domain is NAGVMQNPRHLVRRRGQEARLRCSPMKGHSHVYWYRQLPEEGLKFMVYLQKENIIDESGMPKERFSAEFPKEGPSILRIQQVVRGDSAAYFCASSPLPTTDSNQPQHFGDGTRLSIL.